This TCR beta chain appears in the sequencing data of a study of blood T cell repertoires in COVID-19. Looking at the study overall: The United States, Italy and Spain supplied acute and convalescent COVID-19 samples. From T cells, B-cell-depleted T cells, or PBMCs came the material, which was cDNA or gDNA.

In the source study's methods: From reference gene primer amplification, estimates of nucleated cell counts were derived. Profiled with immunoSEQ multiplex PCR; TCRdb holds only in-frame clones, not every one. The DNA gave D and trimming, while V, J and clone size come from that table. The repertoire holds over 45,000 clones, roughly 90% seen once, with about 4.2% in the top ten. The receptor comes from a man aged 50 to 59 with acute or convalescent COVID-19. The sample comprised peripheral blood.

Here the CDR3 DNA reads TGTGCCAGCGCTTCCCTAGCGGGATTGACCTGGGCAGATACGCAGTATTTT. It is translated as CASASLAGLTWADTQYF. The genes are TRBV6-4 and TRBJ2-3, with TRBD2 identical over 9 bases. Per the germline V gene, CDR1 is MRHNA and CDR2 is SNTAGT. V shed 8 bases, J shed 4 bases, and the junction held 16 bases outside the gene matches. This CDR3 contains 17 residues.